These T cell receptor beta chains were read from a single sample in a study of control samples from healthy donors and cancer patients. TCRdb's copy holds only in-frame clones and misses some; the assay was immunoSEQ multiplex PCR. Of 150,000 to 200,000 clones listed, about nine tenths are singletons. The specimen was blood. The receptor source for this set is a woman aged 40 to 50 in good health. The CDR3 runs from the conserved cysteine through the conserved F or W. The order of the fields is clone size, J gene, V gene, D gene, CDR3 DNA, CDR3 protein. D genes are given only for firm matches. Where a row states a size, it is once, few, many or the class of an expanded clone; other rows omit it.

>.|TRBJ2-5|TRBV15|.
TGTGCCACCAGCAGCCTTACAGGGCTGGAGACCCAGTACTTC
CATSSLTGLETQYF
>.|TRBJ2-1|TRBV6-1|.
TGTGCCAGCAGTGAACGAAATGAGCAGTTCTTC
CASSERNEQFF
>.|TRBJ2-7|TRBV2|.
TGTGCCAGCAGTCGGGACTCCGGGCCTTCCGAGCAGTACTTC
CASSRDSGPSEQYF
>.|TRBJ1-2|TRBV6-5|.
TGTGCCAGCAGTTCGTGGACAGAGGATGGCTACACCTTC
CASSSWTEDGYTF
>.|TRBJ2-2|TRBV7-8|.
TGTGCCAGCAGCTTACTCCCGGAGCCGACCCCTAACACCGGGGAGCTGTTTTTT
CASSLLPEPTPNTGELFF
>.|TRBJ2-1|TRBV5-1|TRBD2
TGCGCCAGCAGCTTAGGTAGCGGGGCCGATGAGCAGTTCTTC
CASSLGSGADEQFF
>.|TRBJ2-3|TRBV7-9|TRBD2
TGTGCCACCGGGAACCTCGGGGGGGATACGCAGTATTTT
CATGNLGGDTQYF
>.|TRBJ1-2|TRBV6-5|.
TGTGCCAGCAGACTCCAGGGGAGCTACACCTTC
CASRLQGSYTF
>.|TRBJ1-1|TRBV5-5|.
TGTGCCAGCAGCTTCGGGGGGAGAACTGAAGCTTTCTTT
CASSFGGRTEAFF
>.|TRBJ2-5|TRBV5-1|.
TGCGCCAGCAGCTTGTTAATCGCGGAGACCCAGTACTTC
CASSLLIAETQYF
>once|TRBJ1-1|TRBV3-1/TRBV3-2|.
TGTGCCAGCAGCCAAGAGGGGGTTTTCGCTGAAGCTTTCTTT
CASSQEGVFAEAFF
>.|TRBJ1-4|TRBV4-1|TRBD1
TGCGCCAGCAGCTCCGGACAGGGCGGACTTAATGAAAAACTGTTTTTT
CASSSGQGGLNEKLFF
>.|TRBJ1-5|TRBV5-1|.
TGCGCCAGCAGCGCGTCTACTGGGGATGGGCCCCAGCATTTT
CASSASTGDGPQHF
>.|TRBJ2-3|TRBV9|TRBD1
TGTGCCAGCAGCGCCCGGACAGGGAACCAAGATACGCAGTATTTT
CASSARTGNQDTQYF
>.|TRBJ1-3|TRBV11-2|TRBD1
TGTGCCAGCAGCTCTACAGGGGTCTCTGGAAACACCATATATTTT
CASSSTGVSGNTIYF
>.|TRBJ1-2|TRBV6-1|.
TGTGCCAGCAGTGATACCGGCCCCGTGGGTGGCTACACCTTC
CASSDTGPVGGYTF
>.|TRBJ1-1|TRBV19|.
TGTGCCAGTAGTTCCAGTGGCGGGGCTGAAGCTTTCTTT
CASSSSGGAEAFF
>.|TRBJ1-3|TRBV6-6|.
TGTGCCAGCAGCAGGGTTCGGACGACGGGCACCATATATTTT
CASSRVRTTGTIYF
>once|TRBJ2-7|TRBV2|TRBD2
TGTGCCAGCATCCCGGGGGGGCTTGGCTCCTACGAGCAGTACTTC
CASIPGGLGSYEQYF
>.|TRBJ2-3|TRBV12-5|.
TGTGCTAGTGGCCCACCTAGGGGATCGCAGTATTTT
CASGPPRGSQYF
>.|TRBJ2-7|TRBV25-1|.
TGTGCCAGCACGAGGGGCGGTCGGGACGAGCAGTACTTC
CASTRGGRDEQYF
>once|TRBJ2-7|TRBV13|TRBD1
TGTGCCAGCAGCCTAGGACAGGGGGCGCCTCTCGAGCAGTACTTC
CASSLGQGAPLEQYF